This T cell receptor beta chain was retrieved from a study of blood T cell repertoires in COVID-19. Profiling relied on immunoSEQ multiplex PCR, and the TCRdb table lists in-frame clones only, not all of them. Seen here are over 200,000 clones, about 83% observed once, and the top ten hold 6.8%. This clone was counted a few times. The source is a woman between 40 and 50 years old who had recovered from COVID-19. Input material: PBMCs or T cells enriched from blood (not recorded which).

The CDR3: CASSEKTSGRTSSYNEQFF. The CDR3 DNA reads TGTGCCAGCAGCGAAAAGACTAGCGGGAGGACTAGCTCCTACAATGAGCAGTTCTTC. The chain joins TRBV13 to TRBJ2-1; 13 bases match TRBD2. The trim removed 5 bases at V and 0 bases at J, leaving 10 bases unmatched. Germline CDR1 reads PRHDT; CDR2 reads FYEKMQ (reference sequence). This CDR3 is built from 19 residues. Using reference TRBV13 and TRBJ2-1 for the parts outside the CDR3, the full variable domain is AAGVIQSPRHLIKEKRETATLKCYPIPRHDTVYWYQQGPGQDPQFLISFYEKMQSDKGSIPDRFSAQQFSDYHSELNMSSLELGDSALYFCASSEKTSGRTSSYNEQFFGPGTRLTVL.